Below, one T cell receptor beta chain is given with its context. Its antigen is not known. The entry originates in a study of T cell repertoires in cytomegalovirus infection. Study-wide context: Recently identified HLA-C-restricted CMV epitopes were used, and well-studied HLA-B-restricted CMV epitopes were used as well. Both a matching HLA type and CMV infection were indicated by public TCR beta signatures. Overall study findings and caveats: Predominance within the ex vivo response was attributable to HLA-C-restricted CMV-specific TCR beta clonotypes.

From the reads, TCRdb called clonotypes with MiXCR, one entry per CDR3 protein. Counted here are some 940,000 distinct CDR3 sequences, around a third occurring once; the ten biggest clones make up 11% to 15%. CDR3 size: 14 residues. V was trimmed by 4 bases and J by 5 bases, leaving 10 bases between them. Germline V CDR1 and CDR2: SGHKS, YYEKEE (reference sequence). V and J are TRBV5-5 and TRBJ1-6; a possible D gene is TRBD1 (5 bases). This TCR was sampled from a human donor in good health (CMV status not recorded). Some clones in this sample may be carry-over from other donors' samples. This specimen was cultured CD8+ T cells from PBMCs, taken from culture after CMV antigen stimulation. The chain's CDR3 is CASSPGLNNSPLHF. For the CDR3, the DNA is TGTGCCAGCAGCCCGGGACTGAATAATTCACCCCTCCACTTT. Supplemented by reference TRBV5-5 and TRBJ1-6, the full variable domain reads DAGVTQSPTHLIKTRGQQVTLRCSPISGHKSVSWYQQVLGQGPQFIFQYYEKEERGRGNFPDRFSARQFPNYSSELNVNALLLGDSALYLCASSPGLNNSPLHFGNGTRLTVT.